This T cell receptor beta chain comes out of a study of T-cell reconstitution after alpha-beta-depleted transplantation in children. TCRbeta library construction was performed incorporating unique molecular identifiers. TCRdb processed the PCR reads anew with MiXCR; each CDR3 protein has one entry. The repertoire holds 100,000 or so distinct CDR3 sequences, with more than 20% as singletons. Whole-study results and caveats: Diversity and T-cell counts at one year after transplant derived mostly from new T cells. Some patients showed high day-60 TCRbeta diversity, which derived from surviving recipient T cells and thymic progenitors.

This clonotype was found many times. What it recognizes is unknown. The origin of this receptor is a boy between 2 and 10 years old with acute lymphoblastic leukemia, due to receive a stem cell transplant. Sequencing was performed on PBMCs, taken before TCRalphabeta/CD19-depleted stem cell transplant.

The CDR3 DNA follows: TGTGCCAGCAGAGAGGATCCGCTCACCCTCCACTTT. Translating it yields CASREDPLTLHF. This chain uses TRBV6-5 with TRBJ1-6; D remains unclear. Trimming left V 6 bases short and J 14 bases short, with 14 bases between. Per germline, CDR1 MNHEY and CDR2 SVGAGI. This CDR3 has 12 residues.